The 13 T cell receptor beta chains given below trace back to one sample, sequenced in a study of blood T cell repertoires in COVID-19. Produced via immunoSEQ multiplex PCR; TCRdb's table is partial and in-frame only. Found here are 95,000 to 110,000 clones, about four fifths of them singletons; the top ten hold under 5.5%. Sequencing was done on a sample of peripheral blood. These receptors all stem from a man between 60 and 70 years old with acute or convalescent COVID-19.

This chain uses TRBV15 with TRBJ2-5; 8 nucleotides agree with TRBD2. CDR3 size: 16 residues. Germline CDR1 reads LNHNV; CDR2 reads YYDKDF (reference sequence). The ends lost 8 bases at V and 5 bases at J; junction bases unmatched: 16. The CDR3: CATQKASGRLGETQYF. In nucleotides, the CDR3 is TGTGCCACCCAAAAGGCTAGCGGGCGACTGGGGGAGACCCAGTACTTC.

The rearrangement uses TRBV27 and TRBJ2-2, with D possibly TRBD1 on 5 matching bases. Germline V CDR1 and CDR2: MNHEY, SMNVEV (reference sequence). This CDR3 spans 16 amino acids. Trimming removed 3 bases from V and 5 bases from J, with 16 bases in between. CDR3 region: CASSFRSFRGTGELFF. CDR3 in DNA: TGTGCCAGCAGTTTTAGAAGCTTTAGGGGAACCGGGGAGCTGTTTTTT.

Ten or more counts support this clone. Here the CDR3 reads CASSLTAGGPVDTQYF. The CDR3 DNA reads TGTGCCAGCAGCTTAACGGCGGGAGGGCCTGTAGATACGCAGTATTTT. The gene calls are TRBV7-9 and TRBJ2-3; 9 nucleotides match TRBD2. J gave up 5 bases and V 2 bases, and 8 bases lay outside the gene matches. The germline gives CDR1 SEHNR, CDR2 FQNEAQ (reference sequence). This CDR3 is 16 amino acids long.

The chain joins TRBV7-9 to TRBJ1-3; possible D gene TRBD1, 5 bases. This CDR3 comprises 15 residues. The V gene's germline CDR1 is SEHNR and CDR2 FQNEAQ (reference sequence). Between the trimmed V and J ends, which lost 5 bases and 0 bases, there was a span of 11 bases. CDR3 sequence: CASSQDRFSGNTIYF. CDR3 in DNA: TGTGCCAGCAGCCAAGACAGATTCTCTGGAAACACCATATATTTT.

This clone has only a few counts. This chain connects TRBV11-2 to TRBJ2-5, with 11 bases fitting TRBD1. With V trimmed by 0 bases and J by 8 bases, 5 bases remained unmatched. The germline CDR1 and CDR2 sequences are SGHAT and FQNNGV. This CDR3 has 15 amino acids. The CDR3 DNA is TGTGCCAGCAGCTTAGAGGGACAGGGGGTGACTACCCAGTACTTC. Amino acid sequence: CASSLEGQGVTTQYF.

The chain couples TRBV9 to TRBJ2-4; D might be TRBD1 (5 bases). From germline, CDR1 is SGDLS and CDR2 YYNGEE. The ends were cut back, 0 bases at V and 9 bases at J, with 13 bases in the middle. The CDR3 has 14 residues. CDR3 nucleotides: TGTGCCAGCAGCGTAGGTCAGGGTAGTTTCATTCAGTACTTC. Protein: CASSVGQGSFIQYF.

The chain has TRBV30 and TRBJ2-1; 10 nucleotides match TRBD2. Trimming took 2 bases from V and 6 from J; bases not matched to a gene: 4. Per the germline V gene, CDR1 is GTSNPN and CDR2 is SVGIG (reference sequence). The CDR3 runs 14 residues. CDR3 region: CAWSKLAGFNEQFF. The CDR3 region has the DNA TGTGCCTGGAGTAAACTAGCGGGGTTCAATGAGCAGTTCTTC.

CDR3 bases: TGTGCCAGCAGTTTAAACAGGGGGTTCACCGGGGAGCTGTTTTTT. It is translated as CASSLNRGFTGELFF. This chain connects TRBV28 to TRBJ2-2; 8 bases are shared with TRBD1. J gave up 4 bases and V 2 bases, and 3 bases lay outside the gene matches. The CDR3 is 15 residues long. Germline CDR1 reads MDHEN; CDR2 reads SYDVKM.

CDR3 DNA: TGTGCCAGCAGCCCGGGACAGGGGAGAAATTCACCCCTCCACTTT. Encoded protein: CASSPGQGRNSPLHF. The chain joins TRBV14 to TRBJ1-6; 10 bases align to TRBD1. J lost 7 bases, V lost 4 bases, and 4 bases had no gene match. The CDR3 runs to 15 residues. CDR1 SGHDN and CDR2 FVKESK come from the germline V gene.

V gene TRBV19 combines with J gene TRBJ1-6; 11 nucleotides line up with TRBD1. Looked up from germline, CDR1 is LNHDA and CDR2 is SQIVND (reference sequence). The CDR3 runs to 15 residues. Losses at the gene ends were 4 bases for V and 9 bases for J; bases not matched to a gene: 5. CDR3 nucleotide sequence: TGTGCCAGTAGTAGCGTGGGACAGGGGGTTTCACCCCTCCACTTT. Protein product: CASSSVGQGVSPLHF.

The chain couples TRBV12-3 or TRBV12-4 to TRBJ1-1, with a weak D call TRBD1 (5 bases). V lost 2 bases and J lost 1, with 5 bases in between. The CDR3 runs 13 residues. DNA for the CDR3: TGTGCCAGCAGTTTAAGGGGGAACACTGAAGCTTTCTTT. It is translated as CASSLRGNTEAFF.

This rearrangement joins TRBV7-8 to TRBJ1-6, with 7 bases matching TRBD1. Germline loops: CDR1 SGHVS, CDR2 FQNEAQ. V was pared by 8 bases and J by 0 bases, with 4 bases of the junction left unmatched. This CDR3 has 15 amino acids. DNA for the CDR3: TGTGCCAGCGGCCAGGGGGACTCCTATAATTCACCCCTCCACTTT. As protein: CASGQGDSYNSPLHF.

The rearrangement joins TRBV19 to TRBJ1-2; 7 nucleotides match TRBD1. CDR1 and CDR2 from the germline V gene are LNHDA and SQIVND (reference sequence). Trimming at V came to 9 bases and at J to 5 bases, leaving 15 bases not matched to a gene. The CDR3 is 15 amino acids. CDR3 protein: CAREPGQKLSYGYTF. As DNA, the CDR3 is TGTGCCAGGGAACCGGGACAGAAACTCTCGTATGGCTACACCTTC.